Following are 32 T cell receptor beta chains from one sample sequenced in a study of blood T cells in healthy people across ages. A sample-barcoded 5' primer and a J-beta primer mix were used in a second PCR of roughly 7 to 11 cycles. TCRdb re-called the 5' RACE reads with MiXCR, one entry per CDR3 protein. The repertoire consists of 700,000 or so distinct CDR3 sequences, with 20% to 25% occurring once and the leading ten covering around a fifth. The source material was blood. The receptors here all came from a man between 70 and 80 years old in good health.

The V and J genes are TRBV6-1 and TRBJ1-1; tentative D call: TRBD1 (5 bases). Trimming pared 7 bases from V and 2 bases from J, leaving 14 bases between. The length of the CDR3 is 14 residues. Per the germline V gene, CDR1 is MNHNS and CDR2 is SASEGT. Here the CDR3 reads CASTNPGPNTEAFF. CDR3 DNA: TGTGCCAGCACCAACCCGGGACCTAACACTGAAGCTTTCTTT.

The chain carries TRBV2 and TRBJ2-3; maybe TRBD1 (5 bases). Trimming left V 10 bases short and J 2 bases short, with 19 bases between. Germline V lookup: CDR1 SNHLY, CDR2 FYNNEI. This CDR3 spans 15 amino acids. In DNA, the CDR3 is TGTGCCACTCACAGATCAGGGTCGCACACAGATACGCAGTATTTT. It encodes CATHRSGSHTDTQYF.

This clonotype has ten or more counts. The V gene is TRBV12-5, the J gene TRBJ2-5; 12 nucleotides match TRBD2. V gave up 1 base and J gave up 4 bases; unmatched junction bases: 1. The germline CDR1 and CDR2 sequences are LGHNT and FRNRAP. This CDR3 has 15 residues. CDR3 amino acids: CASGLGLAGVETQYF. CDR3 sequence (DNA): TGTGCTAGTGGTTTGGGACTAGCGGGAGTAGAGACCCAGTACTTC.

This clonotype appeared a few times. The V call is TRBV4-3, the J call TRBJ2-1, with D tentatively TRBD1 or TRBD2 (6 bases each). V shed 0 bases and J shed 4 bases, with 16 bases lying between them. There are 17 residues in the CDR3. CDR1 is LGHNA and CDR2 is YSLEER in the germline V gene. This CDR3 reads CASSQDVRGGGYNEQFF. CDR3 nucleotides: TGCGCCAGCAGCCAAGATGTGCGAGGAGGGGGGTACAATGAGCAGTTCTTC.

This clonotype has ten or more counts. The rearrangement links TRBV3-1 to TRBJ2-7; D gene unclear. The end of the DNA is better explained by TRBJ2-1, so the J call may be wrong. CDR3 length equals 13 residues. CDR1 is LGHDT and CDR2 is YNNKEL in the germline V gene (reference sequence). The CDR3 DNA follows: TGTGCCAGCAGCCAATGGGAAGGAAATGAGCAGTTCTTC. Translated: CASSQWEGNEQFF.

The chain employs TRBV10-3 and TRBJ2-7, with 12 bases fitting TRBD2. The J call may be incorrect, as the DNA end agrees better with TRBJ2-1. CDR1 and CDR2 (germline): ENHRY, SYGVKD. The CDR3 is 16 residues long. The CDR3: CAISLGLAGDYNEQFF. The CDR3, as DNA: TGTGCCATCAGCTTGGGACTAGCGGGTGATTACAATGAGCAGTTCTTC.

This clonotype has just a few counts. This chain links TRBV7-2 with TRBJ1-2; tentatively, D is TRBD1 (6 bases). CDR1 and CDR2 from the germline V gene are SGHTA and FQGNSA. The CDR3 length is 12 residues. With 5 bases removed from V and 5 bases from J, the gap between germline ends came to 9 bases. The CDR3 loop reads CASSPGAYGYTF. For the CDR3, the DNA is TGTGCCAGCAGCCCAGGGGCTTATGGCTACACCTTC.

The genes are TRBV7-9 and TRBJ2-3; 8 nucleotides line up with TRBD2. Germline-derived CDR1 and CDR2 are SEHNR and FQNEAQ (reference sequence). The CDR3 consists of 16 residues. V lost 5 bases and J lost 3; bases outside the gene matches: 10. The CDR3 coding sequence is TGTGCCAGCAGCGCTATAATCGCTAGCGGGACAGATACGCAGTATTTT. This translates into CASSAIIASGTDTQYF.

This clonotype has a count of ten or more. This chain joins TRBV7-9 and TRBJ1-2; 7 positions match TRBD1. The length of the CDR3 is 13 residues. CDR1 is SEHNR and CDR2 is FQNEAQ in the germline V gene (reference sequence). After removal of 5 bases from V and 6 bases from J, the junction contained 6 bases not matched to a gene. The CDR3 is CASSLDRENGYTF. CDR3 coding DNA: TGTGCCAGCAGCCTTGACAGGGAAAATGGCTACACCTTC.

This chain joins TRBV5-1 and TRBJ2-5; the D gene is possibly TRBD2 (6 bases). This CDR3 is built from 17 residues. The germline CDR1 and CDR2 sequences are SGHRS and YFSETQ. V lost 0 bases and J lost 1, with 16 bases in between. The DNA of the CDR3 is TGCGCCAGCAGCTTGGGGCCGGGCGGGAACCCCCAAGAGACCCAGTACTTC. This sequence encodes CASSLGPGGNPQETQYF.

Only a few counts were recorded for this clonotype. J is TRBJ2-3 and V is TRBV6-1; TRBD2 aligns across 7 bases. This CDR3 has 15 residues. The J segment lost 6 bases and the V segment lost 4 bases, leaving 10 bases of the junction unmatched. CDR1 is MNHNS, CDR2 SASEGT, per germline. The CDR3 region has the DNA TGTGCCAGCAGTGTTTTGACTAGCATAACGGATACGCAGTATTTT. Its translation is CASSVLTSITDTQYF.

In its sample, this clonotype was seen a few times. The chain combines TRBV20-1 with TRBJ1-4, with 7 nucleotides matching TRBD1. The V and J ends lost 6 bases and 4 bases, in that order; junction bases with no gene match: 14. The CDR3 sequence is 16 residues long. Germline assignment: CDR1 DFQATT and CDR2 SNEGSKA (reference sequence). CDR3 protein: CSAQEGAGFSNEKLFF. The CDR3 coding sequence is TGCAGTGCCCAAGAGGGGGCCGGGTTTAGTAATGAAAAACTGTTTTTT.

The sample holds a few counts of this clonotype. V and J are TRBV24-1 and TRBJ2-3; D uncertain. The ends were cut back, 3 bases at V and 7 bases at J, with 7 bases in the middle. The CDR3 has 12 residues. CDR1 KGHDR and CDR2 SFDVKD come from the germline V gene. The CDR3 is CATSDNQYTQYF. The CDR3 nucleotides read TGTGCCACCAGTGATAACCAATATACGCAGTATTTT.

In its sample, this clonotype was seen a few times. This chain connects TRBV6-5 to TRBJ1-6; the D is unclear. V was clipped by 6 bases and J by 10 bases, with 10 bases between them. Germline V gene data show CDR1 as MNHEY and CDR2 as SVGAGI. The CDR3 contains 12 residues. The CDR3 DNA sequence: TGTGCCAGCAGCCAATCGACCTCACCCCTCCACTTT. This translates into CASSQSTSPLHF.

The CDR3 sequence: CASSFLAGGTMGTDTQYF. The CDR3 DNA is TGTGCCAGCAGTTTCCTAGCGGGGGGGACGATGGGGACAGATACGCAGTATTTT. V and J are TRBV27 and TRBJ2-3; 12 nucleotides agree with TRBD2. Germline CDR1 MNHEY, CDR2 SMNVEV (reference sequence). After removal of 3 bases from V and 3 bases from J, the junction contained 10 bases not matched to a gene. This CDR3 has 18 amino acids.

The CDR3 DNA is TGCAGTGCCTCCCGCGGGGGAACCTACGGGCAGTACTTC. Its protein is CSASRGGTYGQYF. J is TRBJ2-5 and V is TRBV20-1; 7 positions agree with TRBD2. From germline, CDR1 is DFQATT and CDR2 SNEGSKA (reference sequence). Trimming removed 6 bases from V and 11 bases from J; junction bases left unmatched: 15. This CDR3 is built from 13 residues.

J is TRBJ2-4 and V is TRBV30; possible D gene TRBD2, 5 bases. Germline CDR1 reads GTSNPN; CDR2 reads SVGIG (reference sequence). The ends were cut back, 4 bases at V and 8 bases at J, with 9 bases in the middle. The CDR3 is 11 residues long. The CDR3 nucleotides read TGTGCCTGGAAGGCGGGCCACATTCAGTACTTC. It translates to CAWKAGHIQYF.

Here the CDR3 DNA reads TGCGCCAGCAGCTTAAACGTCAGGGGTTGGACCGGGGAGCTGTTTTTT. Its translation is CASSLNVRGWTGELFF. This chain connects TRBV5-1 to TRBJ2-2; weak D call: TRBD1 (6 bases). The germline V gene encodes CDR1 SGHRS and CDR2 YFSETQ. The CDR3 sequence is 16 residues long. Between the trimmed V and J ends, which lost 2 bases and 5 bases, there was a span of 16 bases.

This clonotype occurred many times. The CDR3 region has the DNA TGTGCCAGCAGTTCCGCCTCAGGGGATAGACCCCAGCATTTT. Translated, it gives CASSSASGDRPQHF. The V gene is TRBV12-3 or TRBV12-4, the J gene TRBJ1-5; TRBD1 might be the D (6 bases). Trimming took off 4 bases at V and 10 bases at J, with 17 bases between the two ends. The CDR3 consists of 14 residues.

The chain couples TRBV20-1 to TRBJ2-5; 7 positions agree with TRBD1. Matching the DNA end better, TRBJ2-1 makes the J call doubtful. CDR1 DFQATT and CDR2 SNEGSKA come from the germline V gene (reference sequence). CDR3 length equals 11 residues. The CDR3 here is CSARADRQQFF. Written as DNA, the CDR3 is TGCAGTGCTAGAGCGGACAGGCAGCAGTTCTTC.

The rearrangement links TRBV7-9 to TRBJ2-5; D gene ambiguous. Germline V CDR1 and CDR2: SEHNR, FQNEAQ (reference sequence). The CDR3 has 13 residues. Trimming cost V 7 bases and J 1 base, with 10 bases left between them. This CDR3 reads CASTFSGQETQYF. CDR3 nucleotides: TGTGCCAGCACCTTTTCCGGCCAAGAGACCCAGTACTTC.

This sequence joins TRBV6-5 and TRBJ2-3, with 8 nucleotides matching TRBD2. J was trimmed by 5 bases and V by 10 bases; bases with no gene match: 11. Germline assignment: CDR1 MNHEY and CDR2 SVGAGI. CDR3 size: 14 residues. The CDR3 reads CAIGGGEFGDTQYF. The DNA for the CDR3 is TGTGCCATCGGGGGGGGCGAATTTGGAGATACGCAGTATTTT.

This clonotype was detected a few times. The V call is TRBV10-3, the J call TRBJ2-7, with 9 bases fitting TRBD1. This CDR3 has 14 residues. Germline CDR1 ENHRY, CDR2 SYGVKD. Trimming took 4 bases from V and 6 from J; bases not matched to a gene: 7. CDR3 sequence reads: CAISAGQGSFEQYF. The CDR3 region has the DNA TGTGCCATCAGTGCCGGACAGGGGAGCTTCGAGCAGTACTTC.

The V and J genes are TRBV3-1 and TRBJ2-3, with a possible D match to TRBD1 (5 bases). This CDR3 is 15 amino acids long. V shed 4 bases and J shed 4 bases, with 15 bases lying between them. Germline CDR1 and CDR2: LGHDT and YNNKEL (reference sequence). The chain's CDR3 is CASSPQVGVPDTQYF. The CDR3 bases are TGTGCCAGCAGCCCCCAAGTAGGGGTTCCAGATACGCAGTATTTT.

This clonotype was seen more than once but under ten times. This rearrangement joins TRBV29-1 to TRBJ2-1; tentative D call: TRBD2 (5 bases). V lost 3 bases and J 9 bases, leaving 15 bases between the germline ends. The CDR3 totals 13 residues. Per germline, CDR1 SQVTM and CDR2 ANQGSEA. This CDR3 is CSVERVFSFEQFF. As DNA, the CDR3 is TGCAGCGTTGAGAGGGTTTTTAGCTTTGAGCAGTTCTTC.

This chain connects TRBV4-1 to TRBJ2-5; D gene ambiguous. Germline V lookup: CDR1 MGHRA, CDR2 YSYEKL. Between the trimmed V and J ends, which lost 2 bases and 1 base, there was a span of 11 bases. The CDR3 loop spans 15 amino acids. The CDR3 bases are TGCGCCAGCAGCCAAAGCGAGTCTCCCCAAGAGACCCAGTACTTC. It translates to CASSQSESPQETQYF.

The V call is TRBV20-1, the J call TRBJ1-4; D gene uncertain. With 0 bases removed from V and 5 bases from J, the gap between germline ends came to 10 bases. Germline CDR1 DFQATT, CDR2 SNEGSKA (reference sequence). This CDR3 comprises 14 residues. The CDR3 spells CSAREAGRNEKLFF. The CDR3 DNA reads TGCAGTGCTAGAGAGGCAGGACGAAATGAAAAACTGTTTTTT.

The V call is TRBV9, the J call TRBJ1-1; no reliable D call. There are 14 residues in the CDR3. Germline V gives CDR1 SGDLS, CDR2 YYNGEE. V lost 2 bases and J 4 bases, leaving 12 bases between the germline ends. CDR3 in amino acids: CASSVGGRVTEAFF. CDR3 coding DNA: TGTGCCAGCAGCGTTGGCGGGCGGGTCACTGAAGCTTTCTTT.

The V and J genes are TRBV5-1 and TRBJ1-4, with D possibly TRBD1 on 6 matching bases. Trimming took off 4 bases at V and 8 bases at J, with 12 bases between the two ends. There are 13 residues in the CDR3. Germline V lookup: CDR1 SGHRS, CDR2 YFSETQ. CDR3 in amino acids: CASSPGVLEKLFF. The CDR3 DNA reads TGCGCCAGCAGCCCAGGGGTCTTGGAAAAACTGTTTTTT.

The chain couples TRBV27 to TRBJ2-5; 9 bases match TRBD1. The CDR3 covers 16 residues. CDR1 is MNHEY and CDR2 is SMNVEV in the germline V gene (reference sequence). Trimming removed 6 bases from V and 5 bases from J; junction bases left unmatched: 13. CDR3 protein: CASSLAYRGQRETQYF. In nucleotides, the CDR3 is TGTGCCAGCAGCCTCGCCTACAGGGGGCAAAGGGAGACCCAGTACTTC.

This chain connects TRBV19 to TRBJ1-5; possibly TRBD1 for D (6 bases). V was shortened by 8 bases and J by 3 bases, with 17 bases between the two germline ends. This CDR3 is 15 amino acids long. Germline V gene data show CDR1 as LNHDA and CDR2 as SQIVND (reference sequence). CDR3 sequence (DNA): TGTGCCAGTGGAGGGGGGTTCGGGTACAATCAGCCCCAGCATTTT. This codes for CASGGGFGYNQPQHF.

This clonotype has a handful of counts. The DNA for the CDR3 is TGTGCCAGCCCGGGCAGGGAGGGCTATGGCTACACCTTC. This sequence encodes CASPGREGYGYTF. The chain joins TRBV13 to TRBJ1-2; tentatively, D is TRBD1 (5 bases). The germline V gene has CDR1 PRHDT and CDR2 FYEKMQ (reference sequence). The V end was cut by 8 bases, the J end by 4 bases, with 14 bases between. This CDR3 contains 13 residues.